What follows is one TCR beta chain and its context. This clone's antigen is unknown. No much larger clone is present one base from it, and per-base qualities are unavailable. A second Seattle source provided samples from volunteer blood donors who had recovered from COVID-19. Collaborating institutions collected whole blood in K2EDTA tubes following their own protocols. For TCRbeta analysis, collaborator samples were shipped as frozen whole blood, as isolated PBMCs, or as DNA extracted from either sample type. The sample originates from a study of blood T cell repertoires in COVID-19 (dated by TCRdb to 2020 to 2021). Concerning the study at large: Samples covering the acute and convalescent phases of COVID-19 were provided by collaborators in the United States, Italy and Spain. The material from the prospective study consisted of cDNA or gDNA derived from T cells, B-cell-depleted T cells, or PBMCs. Deeply sampled blood TCRbeta repertoires from subjects exposed to, actively infected with, or recovered from COVID-19 were included in the dataset. The repertoires were released in a freely available public database intended as a resource for research on the immune response to SARS-CoV-2. Samples came from the ongoing ImmuneRACE study (first 160 participants) plus 1,254 subjects from 6 global collaborators. Nearly every sample came with metadata listing a de-identified subject ID, COVID-19 status, age in years and sex. Where HLA class I and class II types were available, the types were taken from metadata supplied by the sample provider, not from assay-based typing. What the authors observed across the whole study: Clinical and demographic metadata were provided uncurated, with the amount varying by source and participant.

TCRbeta CDR3 regions were amplified from genomic DNA by means of the immunoSEQ Assay, a bias-controlled multiplex PCR. From the authors' description of their analysis: The number of nucleated cells in each sample was estimated by amplification of reference gene primers within the assay. Sequence reads were collapsed and filtered to measure the absolute abundance of every unique TCRbeta CDR3 rearrangement. For each sample, productive Simpson clonality was calculated as the square root of Simpson's diversity index across productive rearrangements. Imported from immuneACCESS, the table was reduced by TCRdb to in-frame sequences with V and J called. These copies leave out some clones; in studies compared against another copy, an unresolved V gene accounts for under half, and the cause of the remainder is not known. V and J calls and clone size come straight from that table; D and trimming were deduced from the DNA. The sample table shows 200,000 or so clones, and about four fifths are seen once. Over 2.5% of the sample is held by the ten biggest clonotypes.

Taken from cysteine to phenylalanine, the CDR3 has 15 residues. Just the 45-base CDR3 DNA is kept, in frame starting at base 1. Relative to germline, V is missing 6 bases and J is missing 7 bases, with 11 bases of the junction outside any gene match. From the germline V gene, CDR1 is SGHAT and CDR2 is FQNNGV. The chain employs TRBV11-2 and TRBJ1-4, and 7 bases in between align with TRBD1. The specimen sequenced was peripheral blood. This receptor was obtained from a woman in her thirties who had recovered from COVID-19. At the DNA level, the sequence is TGTGCCAGCAGTTTCCTACAGGGGATCGGTGAAAAACTGTTTTTT. This yields the protein CASSFLQGIGEKLFF.